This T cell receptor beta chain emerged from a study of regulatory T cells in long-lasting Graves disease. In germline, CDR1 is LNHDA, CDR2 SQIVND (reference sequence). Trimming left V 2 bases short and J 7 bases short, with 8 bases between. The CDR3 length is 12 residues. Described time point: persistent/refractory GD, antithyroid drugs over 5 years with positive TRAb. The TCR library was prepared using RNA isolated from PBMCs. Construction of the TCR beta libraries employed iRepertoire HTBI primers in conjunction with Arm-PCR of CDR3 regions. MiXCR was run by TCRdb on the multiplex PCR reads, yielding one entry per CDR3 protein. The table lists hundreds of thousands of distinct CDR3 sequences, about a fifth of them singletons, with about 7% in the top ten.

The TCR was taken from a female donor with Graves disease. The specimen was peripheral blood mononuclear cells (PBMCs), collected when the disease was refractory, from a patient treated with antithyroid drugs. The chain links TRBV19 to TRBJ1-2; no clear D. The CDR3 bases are TGTGCCAGTAGTATAATGGAGGCTGGCTACACCTTC. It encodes CASSIMEAGYTF.